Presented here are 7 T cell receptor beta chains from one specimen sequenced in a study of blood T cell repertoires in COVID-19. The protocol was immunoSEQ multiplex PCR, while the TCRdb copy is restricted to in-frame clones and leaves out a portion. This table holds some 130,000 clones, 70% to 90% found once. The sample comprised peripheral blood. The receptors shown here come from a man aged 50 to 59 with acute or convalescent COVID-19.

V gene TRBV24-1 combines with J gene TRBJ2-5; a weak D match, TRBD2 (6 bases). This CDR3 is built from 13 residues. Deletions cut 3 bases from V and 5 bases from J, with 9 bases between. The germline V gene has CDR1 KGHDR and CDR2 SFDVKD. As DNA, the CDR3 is TGTGCCACCAGTGATGGGGGGTGGGAGACCCAGTACTTC. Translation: CATSDGGWETQYF.

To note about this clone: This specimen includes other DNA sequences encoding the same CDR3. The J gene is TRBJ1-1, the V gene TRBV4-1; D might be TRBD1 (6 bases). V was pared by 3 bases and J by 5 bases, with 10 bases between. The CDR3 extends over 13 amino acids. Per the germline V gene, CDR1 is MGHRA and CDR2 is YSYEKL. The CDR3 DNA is TGCGCCAGCAGCCAGGTGAGGGGGACTGAAGCTTTCTTT. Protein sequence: CASSQVRGTEAFF.

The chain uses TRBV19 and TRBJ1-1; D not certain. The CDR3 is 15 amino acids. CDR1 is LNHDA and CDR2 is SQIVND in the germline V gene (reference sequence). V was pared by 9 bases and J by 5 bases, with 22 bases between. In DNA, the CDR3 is TGTGCCAGCAATACTCTCCGCGGGTTTGTTACTGAAGCTTTCTTT. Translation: CASNTLRGFVTEAFF.

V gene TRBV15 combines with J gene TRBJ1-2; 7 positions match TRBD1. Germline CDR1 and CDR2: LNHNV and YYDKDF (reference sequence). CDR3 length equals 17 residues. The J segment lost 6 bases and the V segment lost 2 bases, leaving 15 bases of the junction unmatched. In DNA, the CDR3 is TGTGCCACCAGCAGAAGCCTCCTATCAGGGGGAGAGGATGGCTACACCTTC. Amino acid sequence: CATSRSLLSGGEDGYTF.

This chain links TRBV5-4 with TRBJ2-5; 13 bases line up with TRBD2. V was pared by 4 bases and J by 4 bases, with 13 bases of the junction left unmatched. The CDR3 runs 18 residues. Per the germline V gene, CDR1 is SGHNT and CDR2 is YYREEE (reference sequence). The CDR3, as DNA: TGTGCCAGCAGCCGCCCCGGACTAGCGGGAGTTATGAGAGAGACCCAGTACTTC. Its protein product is CASSRPGLAGVMRETQYF.

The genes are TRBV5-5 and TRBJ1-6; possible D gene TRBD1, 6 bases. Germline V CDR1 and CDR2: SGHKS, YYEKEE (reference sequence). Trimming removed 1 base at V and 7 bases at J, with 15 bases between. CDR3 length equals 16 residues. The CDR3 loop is CASSLNGGPQNSPLHF. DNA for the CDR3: TGTGCCAGCAGCTTGAATGGGGGCCCGCAAAATTCACCCCTCCACTTT. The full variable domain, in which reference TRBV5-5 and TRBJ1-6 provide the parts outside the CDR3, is DAGVTQSPTHLIKTRGQQVTLRCSPISGHKSVSWYQQVLGQGPQFIFQYYEKEERGRGNFPDRFSARQFPNYSSELNVNALLLGDSALYLCASSLNGGPQNSPLHFGNGTRLTVT.

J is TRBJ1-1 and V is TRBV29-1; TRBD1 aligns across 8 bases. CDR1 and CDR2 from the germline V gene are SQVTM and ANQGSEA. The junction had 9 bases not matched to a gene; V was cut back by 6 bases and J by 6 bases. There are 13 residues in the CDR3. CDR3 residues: CSVGTGKGPEAFF. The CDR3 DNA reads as TGCAGCGTGGGGACAGGTAAGGGGCCTGAAGCTTTCTTT. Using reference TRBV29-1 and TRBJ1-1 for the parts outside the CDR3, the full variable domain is SAVISQKPSRDICQRGTSLTIQCQVDSQVTMMFWYRQQPGQSLTLIATANQGSEATYESGFVIDKFPISRPNLTFSTLTVSNMSPEDSSIYLCSVGTGKGPEAFFGQGTRLTVV.